This T cell receptor (beta chain) originates from a study of graft-versus-host responses after intestinal transplantation (dated by TCRdb to about 2021). General notes on the study: The transplants that recipients received were multivisceral, liver-intestinal, or isolated intestinal. Rather than going through the commercial service, samples from a few later patients were sequenced in-house on an Illumina MiSeq and processed with MiXCR. Graft-versus-host and host-versus-graft alloreactive T cell clones were tracked in the graft, circulation and bone marrow after intestinal transplantation using bulk TCR-beta CDR3 sequencing. Every recipient was given anti-thymocyte globulin induction, followed by roughly 3 years of maintenance tacrolimus and steroids. To identify alloreactive clones, pre-transplant mixed lymphocyte reaction products were sequenced and compared with unstimulated pre-transplant donor and recipient T cells. A peak of at least 4% donor T cells among recipient peripheral blood mononuclear cells was the definition used for donor T cell macrochimerism. Of the 20 to 25 intestinal transplant recipients enrolled in the cohort, one of whom was a retransplant, a few patients without pretransplant specimens were excluded.

Concerning this clone itself: The clone's antigen remains unknown. No quality values exist for individual bases; no much larger clone is one base distant.

The library was generated by the immunoSEQ multiplex PCR assay. For most patients, genomic DNA was isolated with the Qiagen DNeasy Blood and Tissue Kit and shipped frozen to Adaptive Biotechnologies for TCR sequencing. For most patients, high-throughput TCR-beta CDR3 sequencing of genomic DNA was performed by Adaptive Biotechnologies. On the study's bioinformatics: TCR sequencing data were retrieved from Adaptive's ImmunoSEQ software for around 19 patients, whereas three other patients were processed with MiXCR and VDJtools. To correct CD4 versus CD8 sorting errors, sequences present in both subsets at a frequency ratio below 5:1 were removed. CDR3 nucleotide sequences shared by donor and recipient were removed because the origin of these sequences could not be assigned. At least 2-fold expansion over unstimulated cells and a minimum CFSE-low frequency of 0.002% (template counts) or 0.001% (read counts) were required for clones to be classified as alloreactive. Clones detected in sequenced pre-transplant spleen, lymph node, or MLR CFSE-low populations of the donor or recipient were defined as mappable. The cumulative frequency of alloreactive clones was calculated as a percentage of all sequences, weighted by copy number. TCRdb limited this immuneACCESS table to in-frame rearrangements with V and J called. A share of clones is missing; checked studies link under half to unresolved V genes, and the rest is unexplained. The V and J calls and clone size are taken from that table; D and trimming were inferred from the DNA. In this sample the table shows just under 85,000 clones, 75% to 95% of which occur a single time. The top ten clonotypes cover about 8% of the sample.

The full study reports these points: In patients with donor T cell macrochimerism, the allografts had high GvH to HvG T cell clonal ratios. GvH clones turned up in recipient bone marrow, with some appearing earlier in ileal mucosa or blood, a pattern consistent with an intestinal mucosal origin. Early after transplant, declines in HvG clones were associated with peak levels of circulating GvH clones. The relatively low number and heterogeneity of intestinal transplant patients limited the conclusions.

Reading the label with the study, this specimen's time point is: cells obtained before transplantation from donor or recipient. CD3+CD4+ and CD3+CD8+ populations were FACS-sorted from unstimulated pre-transplant donor and recipient cells taken from spleen or lymph nodes. The TCR was taken from a human donor who was the organ donor for an intestinal transplant. Sequences were derived from unstimulated CD8+ T cells sorted from spleen or lymph node cells, sampled before transplant.

The DNA reads as follows: TGTGCCAGCAGTGGGCAGGGGATGAATCAGCCCCAGCATTTT. Translated, it reads CASSGQGMNQPQHF. Rearrangement joined TRBV2 to TRBJ1-5; the D gene is perhaps TRBD1, from 6 matching bases. The CDR3, from cysteine to phenylalanine, totals 14 residues. The only DNA kept is the CDR3, 42 bases in frame from the first base. The germline V gene yields SNHLY for CDR1 and FYNNEI for CDR2. V gives up 4 bases and J gives up 4 bases, and the segment between their germline ends measures 11 bases. Beyond the CDR3, the reference TRBV2 and TRBJ1-5 genes provide the residues; the full variable domain reads: EPEVTQTPSHQVTQMGQEVILRCVPISNHLYFYWYRQILGQKVEFLVSFYNNEISEKSEIFDDQFSVERPDGSNFTLKIRSTKLEDSAMYFCASSGQGMNQPQHFGDGTRLSIL.